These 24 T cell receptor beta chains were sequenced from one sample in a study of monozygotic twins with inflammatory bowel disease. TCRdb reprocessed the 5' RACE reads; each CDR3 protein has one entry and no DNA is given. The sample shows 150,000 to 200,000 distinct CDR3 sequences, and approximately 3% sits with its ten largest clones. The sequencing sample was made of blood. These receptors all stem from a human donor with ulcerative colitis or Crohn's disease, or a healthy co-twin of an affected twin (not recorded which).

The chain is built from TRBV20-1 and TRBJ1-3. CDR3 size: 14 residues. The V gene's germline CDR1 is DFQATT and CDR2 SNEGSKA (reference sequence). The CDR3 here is CSALPVSSGNTIYF.

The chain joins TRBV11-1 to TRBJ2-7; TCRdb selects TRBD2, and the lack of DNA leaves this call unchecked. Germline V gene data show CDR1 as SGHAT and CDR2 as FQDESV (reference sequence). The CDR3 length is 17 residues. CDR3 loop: CASSQGVAGPDSYEQYF.

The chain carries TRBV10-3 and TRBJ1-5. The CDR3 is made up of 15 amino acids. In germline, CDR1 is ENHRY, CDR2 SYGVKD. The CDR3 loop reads CAISLDGESNQPQHF.

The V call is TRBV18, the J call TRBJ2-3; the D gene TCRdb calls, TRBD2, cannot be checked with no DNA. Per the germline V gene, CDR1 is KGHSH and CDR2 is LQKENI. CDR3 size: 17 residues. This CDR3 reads CASSPSGLAPSPDTQYF. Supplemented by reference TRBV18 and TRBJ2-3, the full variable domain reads NAGVMQNPRHLVRRRGQEARLRCSPMKGHSHVYWYRQLPEEGLKFMVYLQKENIIDESGMPKERFSAEFPKEGPSILRIQQVVRGDSAAYFCASSPSGLAPSPDTQYFGPGTRLTVL.

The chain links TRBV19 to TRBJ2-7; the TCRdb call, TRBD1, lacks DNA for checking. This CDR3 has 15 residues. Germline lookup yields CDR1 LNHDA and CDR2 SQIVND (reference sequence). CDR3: CASSTQRQAPHEQYF.

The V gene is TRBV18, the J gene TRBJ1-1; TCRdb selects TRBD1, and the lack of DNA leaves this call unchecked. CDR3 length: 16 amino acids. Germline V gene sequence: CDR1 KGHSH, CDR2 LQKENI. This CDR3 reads CASSPRLDRENTEAFF.

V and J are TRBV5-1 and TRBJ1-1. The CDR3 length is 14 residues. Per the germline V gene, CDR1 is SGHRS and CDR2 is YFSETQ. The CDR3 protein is CASTLAGGNTEAFF.

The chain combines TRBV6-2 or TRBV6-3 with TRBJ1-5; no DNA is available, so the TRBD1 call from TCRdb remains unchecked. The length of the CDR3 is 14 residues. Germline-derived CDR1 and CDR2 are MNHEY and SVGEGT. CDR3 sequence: CASSRQTSNQPQHF.

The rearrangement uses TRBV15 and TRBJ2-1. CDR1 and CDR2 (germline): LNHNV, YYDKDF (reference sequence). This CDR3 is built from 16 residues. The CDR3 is CATSRDPFSRYNEQFF.

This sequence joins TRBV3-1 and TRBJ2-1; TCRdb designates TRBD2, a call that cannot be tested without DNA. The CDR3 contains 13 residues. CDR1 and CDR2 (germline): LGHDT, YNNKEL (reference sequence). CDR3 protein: CASRAGGVNEQFF.

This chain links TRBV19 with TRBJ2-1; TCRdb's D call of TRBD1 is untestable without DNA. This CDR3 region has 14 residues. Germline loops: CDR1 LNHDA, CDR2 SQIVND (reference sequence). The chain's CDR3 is CASSIPHRGNEQFF.

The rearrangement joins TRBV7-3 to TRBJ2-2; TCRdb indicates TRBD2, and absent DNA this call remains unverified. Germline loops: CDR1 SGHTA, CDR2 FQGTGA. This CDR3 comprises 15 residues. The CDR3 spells CASSPIAGLTGELFF.

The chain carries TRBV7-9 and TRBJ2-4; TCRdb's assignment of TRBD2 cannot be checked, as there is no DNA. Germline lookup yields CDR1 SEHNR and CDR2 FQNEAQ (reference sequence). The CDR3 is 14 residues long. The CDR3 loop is CASSLGAQGNIQYF.

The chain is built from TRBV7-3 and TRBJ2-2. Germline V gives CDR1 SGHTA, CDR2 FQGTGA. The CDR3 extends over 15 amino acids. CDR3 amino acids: CASSLRATNTGELFF.

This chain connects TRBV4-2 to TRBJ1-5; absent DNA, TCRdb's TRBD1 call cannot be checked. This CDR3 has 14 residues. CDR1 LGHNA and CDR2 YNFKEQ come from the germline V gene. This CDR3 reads CASSNRQEYQPQHF.

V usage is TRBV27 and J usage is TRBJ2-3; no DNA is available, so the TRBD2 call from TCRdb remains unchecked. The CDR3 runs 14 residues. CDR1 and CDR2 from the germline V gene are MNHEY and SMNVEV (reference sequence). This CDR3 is CASRLAGGQDTQYF.

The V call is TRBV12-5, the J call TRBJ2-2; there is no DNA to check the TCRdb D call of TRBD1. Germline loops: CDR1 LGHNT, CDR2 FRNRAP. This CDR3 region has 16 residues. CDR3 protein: CASGFLQGGNTGELFF.

CDR3 sequence: CASSLVLPGLAGSGELFF. This rearrangement joins TRBV12-3 or TRBV12-4 to TRBJ2-2; absent DNA, TCRdb's TRBD2 call cannot be checked. The CDR3 runs 18 residues.

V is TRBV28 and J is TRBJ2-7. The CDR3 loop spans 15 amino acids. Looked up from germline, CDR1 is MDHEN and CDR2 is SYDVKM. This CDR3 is CASKKGTGSSYEQYF.

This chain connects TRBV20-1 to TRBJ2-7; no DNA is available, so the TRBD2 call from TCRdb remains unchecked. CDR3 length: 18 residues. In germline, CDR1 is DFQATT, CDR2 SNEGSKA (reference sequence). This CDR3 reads CSARGSNSGRVNPYEQYF.

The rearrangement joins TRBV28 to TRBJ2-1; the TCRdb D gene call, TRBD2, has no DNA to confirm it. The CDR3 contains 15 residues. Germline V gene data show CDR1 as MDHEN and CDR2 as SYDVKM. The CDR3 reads CASIPTGLAEREQFF.

Here the CDR3 reads CASSLPESNGDYGYTF. The genes are TRBV28 and TRBJ1-2. Germline assignment: CDR1 MDHEN and CDR2 SYDVKM. This CDR3 comprises 16 residues.

This CDR3 is CASSLPPGRRAQYF. The chain recombines TRBV12-3 or TRBV12-4 with TRBJ2-5; TCRdb proposes TRBD1, but this gene call is untestable without DNA. This CDR3 spans 14 amino acids.

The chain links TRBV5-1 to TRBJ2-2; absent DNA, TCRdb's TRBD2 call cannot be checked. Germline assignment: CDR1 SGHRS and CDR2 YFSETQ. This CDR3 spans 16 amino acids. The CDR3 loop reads CASSLSSGTNTGELFF.